These 10 T cell receptor beta chains came from one sample sequenced in a study of OX40 agonist ivuxolimab in advanced cancers. Using immunoSEQ multiplex PCR, the repertoire was profiled, and TCRdb retains in-frame clones only, with some absent. The table has more than 11,000 clones, around 84% seen once. The sample consisted of CD4+ or CD8+ T cells sorted from blood, taken in a trial of the OX40 agonist ivuxolimab. The receptors originated from an adult with an advanced solid tumor such as melanoma, head and neck, liver or kidney cancer.

V is TRBV28 and J is TRBJ2-1, with D unclear. The CDR3 covers 12 residues. With 5 bases removed from V and 9 bases from J, the gap between germline ends came to 11 bases. Germline values: CDR1 MDHEN, CDR2 SYDVKM. The CDR3 spells CASSLGQSEQFF. The CDR3 bases are TGTGCCAGCAGTCTAGGCCAGAGTGAGCAGTTCTTC.

The J gene is TRBJ2-2, the V gene TRBV29-1; D gene uncertain. The germline gives CDR1 SQVTM, CDR2 ANQGSEA. The ends were cut back, 6 bases at V and 6 bases at J, with 8 bases in the middle. This CDR3 region has 11 residues. The CDR3 bases are TGCAGCGTGTCAAACGCCGGGGAGCTGTTTTTT. Translation: CSVSNAGELFF.

This clone was detected only once. This chain connects TRBV11-2 to TRBJ2-7; D is uncertain. Per the germline V gene, CDR1 is SGHAT and CDR2 is FQNNGV. CDR3 size: 14 residues. V lost 3 bases to trimming and J lost 2 bases, with 11 bases between them. The CDR3 spells CASSFEDGPYEQYF. Written as DNA, the CDR3 is TGTGCCAGCAGCTTCGAGGACGGTCCCTACGAGCAGTACTTC.

V gene TRBV19 combines with J gene TRBJ2-7, with D possibly matching TRBD2 (6 bases). CDR3 size: 14 residues. Trimming pared 5 bases from V and 1 base from J, leaving 12 bases between. From germline, CDR1 is LNHDA and CDR2 SQIVND (reference sequence). The CDR3 bases are TGTGCCAGTAGTCCGTCTCGGGGGTCCTACGAGCAGTACTTC. Its protein is CASSPSRGSYEQYF.

The V gene is TRBV28, the J gene TRBJ2-7; D is possibly TRBD2 (7 bases). From germline, CDR1 is MDHEN and CDR2 SYDVKM. The germline V and J ends were trimmed by 3 bases and 0 bases, with 9 bases remaining between them. The CDR3 contains 14 residues. CDR3 sequence reads: CASSFGGLSYEQYF. In nucleotides, the CDR3 is TGTGCCAGCAGTTTCGGGGGGCTCTCCTACGAGCAGTACTTC. Complete variable domain (other parts from reference TRBV28 and TRBJ2-7): DVKVTQSSRYLVKRTGEKVFLECVQDMDHENMFWYRQDPGLGLRLIYFSYDVKMKEKGDIPEGYSVSREKKERFSLILESASTNQTSMYLCASSFGGLSYEQYFGPGTRLTVT.

The chain is built from TRBV19 and TRBJ2-2; D unclear. Deletions cut 3 bases from V and 7 bases from J, with 9 bases between. CDR1 is LNHDA, CDR2 SQIVND, per germline (reference sequence). The CDR3 is made up of 13 amino acids. DNA for the CDR3: TGTGCCAGTAGTATCCCAGGAATCGGGGAGCTGTTTTTT. This codes for CASSIPGIGELFF.

This clone has more than one count but fewer than ten. The chain links TRBV12-5 to TRBJ2-7; D perhaps matches TRBD1 (6 bases). Per the germline V gene, CDR1 is LGHNT and CDR2 is FRNRAP. CDR3 size: 13 residues. Trimming took 1 base from V and 7 from J, leaving 11 bases between them. In DNA, the CDR3 is TGTGCTAGTGGTTTGGGGACAGCTGGGGAGCAGTACTTC. Amino acids: CASGLGTAGEQYF.

The rearrangement uses TRBV29-1 and TRBJ2-7, with D perhaps TRBD1 (5 bases). This CDR3 has 13 amino acids. V shed 0 bases and J shed 3 bases, with 9 bases lying between them. The V gene's germline CDR1 is SQVTM and CDR2 ANQGSEA. As DNA, the CDR3 is TGCAGCGTTGAAGATCCCGACAGCTACGAGCAGTACTTC. Translation: CSVEDPDSYEQYF.

The chain uses TRBV29-1 and TRBJ2-7, with 10 bases fitting TRBD2. In germline, CDR1 is SQVTM, CDR2 ANQGSEA. V lost 6 bases and J lost 4; bases outside the gene matches: 3. The CDR3 covers 12 residues. The CDR3 sequence: CSVTTSGYEQYF. The CDR3 DNA reads TGCAGCGTAACGACTAGCGGGTACGAGCAGTACTTC.

The DNA for the CDR3 is TGTGCCAGCATGGGGGAGCCCTACAATGAGCAGTTCTTC. Protein sequence: CASMGEPYNEQFF. The chain is built from TRBV27 and TRBJ2-1; D is perhaps TRBD1 or TRBD2 (5 bases each). Trimming shortened V by 7 bases and J by 2 bases, and 9 bases separated the two germline ends. The CDR3 covers 13 residues. CDR1 and CDR2 from the germline V gene are MNHEY and SMNVEV (reference sequence).